The rows below give T cell receptor beta chains drawn from one sample of a study of T-cell memory formation after mild COVID-19. TCRdb passed the 5' RACE reads through MiXCR, listing each CDR3 protein once. Of hundreds of thousands of distinct CDR3 sequences in the sample, around a sixth were seen once. The sequencing input was PBMCs or a T cell subset sorted from them (not recorded which). Receptors originate from a man younger than 35 who had mild COVID-19 (a few samples of this study predate the infection). Cell type and time point are not known. CDR3s include the opening cysteine and the closing phenylalanine or tryptophan. A D gene is named only where the DNA matches it firmly. Part of the rows lack a size; the others show once, few, many or a class for expanded clones.

j_gene,d_gene,v_gene,abundance,CDR3nt,CDR3aa
TRBJ1-6,NA,TRBV28,NA,TGTGCCAGCAGTCCCCCCCTCCACTTT,CASSPPLHF
TRBJ1-5,NA,TRBV20-1,few,TGCAGTGCTAACCACTCCCCCCGGGGGCAGTATTATCAGCCCCAGCATTTT,CSANHSPRGQYYQPQHF
TRBJ2-7,TRBD1,TRBV18,NA,TGTGCCAGCTCACCCCCCGGGACAGGGTCCTTCGGAGAGCAGTACTTC,CASSPPGTGSFGEQYF
TRBJ1-2,NA,TRBV3-1,NA,TGTGCCAGCAGCCAAGGGCCCCGGACCGAATATGGCTACACCTTC,CASSQGPRTEYGYTF
TRBJ1-1,NA,TRBV2,many,TGTGCCTCCAGCAGGGAGATCGCTGAAGCTTTCTTT,CASSREIAEAFF
TRBJ1-5,NA,TRBV7-8,few,TGTGCCAGCAGCTTAGCGGGGGTAAGCAATCAGCCCCAGCATTTT,CASSLAGVSNQPQHF
TRBJ1-1,NA,TRBV20-1,many,TGCAGTGCTAGATTCGGGTCAGGGCCCACTGAAGCTTTCTTT,CSARFGSGPTEAFF
TRBJ2-5,TRBD1,TRBV10-3,NA,TGTGCCATCAGTGAGTCAAGGACAGGGGTGGAACAGACCCAGTACTTC,CAISESRTGVEQTQYF
TRBJ2-1,TRBD2,TRBV28,few,TGTGCCAGCAACTTAGGGACTAGGTCGTTCTTC,CASNLGTRSFF
TRBJ2-5,TRBD2,TRBV20-1,many,TGCAGTGCTACCCGACTAGCGCTTCAAGAGACCCAGTACTTC,CSATRLALQETQYF
TRBJ1-2,TRBD1,TRBV5-1,few,TGCGCCAGCTACGGGACAGGGGACTATGGCTACACCTTC,CASYGTGDYGYTF
TRBJ2-5,TRBD2,TRBV4-1,NA,TGCGCCAGCAGCCAAGCCGGACTAGCGGGGATTGAGACCCAGTACTTC,CASSQAGLAGIETQYF
TRBJ2-3,TRBD2,TRBV6-5,NA,TGTGCCAGCAGTTACGTGGCCCCTTCGCGGGGGGGCACAGATACGCAGTATTTT,CASSYVAPSRGGTDTQYF
TRBJ1-2,TRBD1,TRBV5-1,NA,TGCGCCAGCTCGCAGGGGGCCGACTATGGCTACACCTTC,CASSQGADYGYTF
TRBJ2-5,NA,TRBV18,NA,TGTGCCAGCTCACTATGGGCAGTACAAGAGACCCAGTACTTC,CASSLWAVQETQYF
TRBJ2-3,NA,TRBV18,NA,TGTGCCAGCTCACCACCTGGCGGGGACACAGATACGCAGTATTTT,CASSPPGGDTDTQYF
TRBJ2-7,TRBD2,TRBV20-1,few,TGCAGTGCAACAAGCGGGGGGTTGAACGAGCAGTACTTC,CSATSGGLNEQYF
TRBJ1-2,NA,TRBV6-2/TRBV6-3,few,TGTGCCAGCACCGAAAGGACAGACTATGGCTACACCTTC,CASTERTDYGYTF
TRBJ2-3,NA,TRBV7-3,NA,TGTGCCAGCATGAGAGCGGCCCATGCAGATACGCAGTATTTT,CASMRAAHADTQYF
TRBJ2-3,NA,TRBV5-1,few,TGCGCCAGCAGCCACGACGCGGGCGCAGATACGCAGTATTTT,CASSHDAGADTQYF
TRBJ1-1,NA,TRBV25-1,NA,TGTGCCAGCAGTGAATCTGTGGGGGGAACCACTGAAGCTTTCTTT,CASSESVGGTTEAFF
TRBJ2-7,NA,TRBV29-1,NA,TGCAGCGTTGTTGGGGGGTTTAGAGCGTCGTACGAGCAGTACTTC,CSVVGGFRASYEQYF
TRBJ2-3,TRBD2,TRBV5-1,many,TGCGCCAGCAGCCTGGGGACTACCCCGGGGGTCGCAGATACGCAGTATTTT,CASSLGTTPGVADTQYF
TRBJ1-2,TRBD1,TRBV5-1,NA,TGCGCCAGCAGCTTTACGGGACAGGGTTATGGCTACACCTTC,CASSFTGQGYGYTF
TRBJ2-1,TRBD1,TRBV5-1,NA,TGCGCCAGCAGACACGGACAGGGCAATGAGCAGTTCTTC,CASRHGQGNEQFF
TRBJ2-7,NA,TRBV5-1,few,TGCGCCAGCAGCTTGTACCATCCCGACGAGCAGTACTTC,CASSLYHPDEQYF
TRBJ2-3,NA,TRBV27,NA,TGCACCAGCACGATGCGTGCAGATACGCAGTATTTT,CTSTMRADTQYF
TRBJ1-4,TRBD1,TRBV28,many,TGTGCCAGCAGTCACCGAAGACAGGGCGCACGAATTAATGAAAAACTGTTTTTT,CASSHRRQGARINEKLFF
TRBJ2-1,TRBD1,TRBV5-1,few,TGCGCCAGCAGCCCAGAGCCGGGACAGAATTACAATGAGCAGTTCTTC,CASSPEPGQNYNEQFF
TRBJ2-3,TRBD1,TRBV7-3,NA,TGTGCCAGCAGCGCCCGGACAGGGCCAGATACGCAGTATTTT,CASSARTGPDTQYF
TRBJ2-2,TRBD2,TRBV7-2,many,TGTGCCAGCAGCTTTAGCGGGGACACCGGGGAGCTGTTTTTT,CASSFSGDTGELFF
TRBJ2-4,NA,TRBV7-2,NA,TGTGCCAGCAGCTCCGCCGTGGGGGCGATGAGACTAAAGGGCATTCAGTACTTC,CASSSAVGAMRLKGIQYF
TRBJ2-3,NA,TRBV4-3,few,TGCGCCAGCAGCCAAGAAAGGTGTCGTGGGCCTGGCACAGATACGCAGTATTTT,CASSQERCRGPGTDTQYF